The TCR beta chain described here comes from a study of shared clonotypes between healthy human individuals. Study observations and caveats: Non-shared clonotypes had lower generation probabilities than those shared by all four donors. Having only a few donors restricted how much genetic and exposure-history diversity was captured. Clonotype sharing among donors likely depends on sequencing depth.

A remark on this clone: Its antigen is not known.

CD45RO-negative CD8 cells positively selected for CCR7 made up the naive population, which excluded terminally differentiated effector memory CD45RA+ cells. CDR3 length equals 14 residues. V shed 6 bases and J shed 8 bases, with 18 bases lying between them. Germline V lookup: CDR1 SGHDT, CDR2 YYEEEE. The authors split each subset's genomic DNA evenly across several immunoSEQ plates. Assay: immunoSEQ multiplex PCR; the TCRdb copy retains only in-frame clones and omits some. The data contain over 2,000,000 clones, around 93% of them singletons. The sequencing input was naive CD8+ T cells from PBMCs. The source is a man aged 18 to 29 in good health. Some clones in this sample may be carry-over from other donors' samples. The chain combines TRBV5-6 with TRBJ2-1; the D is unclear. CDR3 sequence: CASTEHGRVDEQFF. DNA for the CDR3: TGTGCCAGCACGGAGCACGGTAGGGTTGATGAGCAGTTCTTC. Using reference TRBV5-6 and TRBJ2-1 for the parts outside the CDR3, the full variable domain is DAGVTQSPTHLIKTRGQQVTLRCSPKSGHDTVSWYQQALGQGPQFIFQYYEEEERQRGNFPDRFSGHQFPNYSSELNVNALLLGDSALYLCASTEHGRVDEQFFGPGTRLTVL.